This is a list of T cell receptor beta chains from one sample in a study of blood T cell repertoires in COVID-19. TCRdb's copy holds only in-frame clones and misses some; the assay was immunoSEQ multiplex PCR. Found here are about 100,000 clones, approximately 86% of them singletons; the top ten hold 13%. The material sequenced was peripheral blood. The receptors derive from a man aged 50 or older with active or convalescent COVID-19. CDR3s include the opening cysteine and the closing phenylalanine or tryptophan. The order of the fields is V gene, D gene, clone size, J gene, CDR3 DNA, CDR3 protein. D genes are given only for firm matches. Only part of the rows carry a size: once, few, many, or a class if the clone is expanded.

V: TRBV28
D: -
size: few
J: TRBJ1-2
DNA: TGTGCCAGCAGTCCTGGCAGATATGGCTACACCTTC
CDR3: CASSPGRYGYTF

V: TRBV7-9
D: -
size: -
J: TRBJ2-7
DNA: TGTGCCAGCAGCTTTGACCGGGACACCTCCTACGAGCAGTACTTC
CDR3: CASSFDRDTSYEQYF

V: TRBV5-1
D: TRBD2
size: -
J: TRBJ2-7
DNA: TGCGCCAGCAGCTTGGTGGTAGCGGGCTCCTACGAGCAGTACTTC
CDR3: CASSLVVAGSYEQYF

V: TRBV5-4
D: TRBD1
size: once
J: TRBJ1-1
DNA: TGTGCCAGCAGCCGCGGGACAGGGACGGTCACTGAAGCTTTCTTT
CDR3: CASSRGTGTVTEAFF

V: TRBV7-2
D: -
size: -
J: TRBJ2-7
DNA: TGTGCCAGCAGTCCCGGGACTCTCTCCTACGAGCAGTACTTC
CDR3: CASSPGTLSYEQYF

V: TRBV9
D: -
size: -
J: TRBJ2-1
DNA: TGTGCCAGCAGCGTACGCCTAGGTGGGGAGCAGTTCTTC
CDR3: CASSVRLGGEQFF

V: TRBV5-1
D: -
size: few
J: TRBJ1-3
DNA: TGCGCCAGCAGCGCGGAGGGCTCTGGAAACACCATATATTTT
CDR3: CASSAEGSGNTIYF

V: TRBV6-5
D: -
size: -
J: TRBJ2-7
DNA: TGTGCCAGCAGGGAGGGGGCTCAGGGGGAGCAGTACTTC
CDR3: CASREGAQGEQYF

V: TRBV30
D: -
size: -
J: TRBJ2-7
DNA: TGTGCCTGGAGTGCCAGATACGAGCAGTACTTC
CDR3: CAWSARYEQYF

V: TRBV11-3
D: TRBD1
size: once
J: TRBJ2-5
DNA: TGTGCCAGCAGCCTCGGACAGGGAGGAGAGACCCAGTACTTC
CDR3: CASSLGQGGETQYF

V: TRBV19
D: -
size: -
J: TRBJ2-7
DNA: TGTGCCAGTAGTATCGGGACAAATAACTACGAGCAGTACTTC
CDR3: CASSIGTNNYEQYF

V: TRBV5-4
D: -
size: -
J: TRBJ2-6
DNA: TGTGCCAGCAGCTTGGTTAAGCAGGGTACCCACGTCCTGACTTTC
CDR3: CASSLVKQGTHVLTF

V: TRBV2
D: -
size: -
J: TRBJ1-2
DNA: TGTGCCAGCAGGGGGGCAGGGTCCCGCGGCTACACCTTC
CDR3: CASRGAGSRGYTF

V: TRBV11-2
D: -
size: medium-sized
J: TRBJ2-2
DNA: TGTGCCAGCAGCTTCGTGGAGGGCACCGGGGAGCTGTTTTTT
CDR3: CASSFVEGTGELFF

V: TRBV3-1/TRBV3-2
D: -
size: -
J: TRBJ1-6
DNA: TGTGCCAGCAGCCTTCAAAATTCACCCCTCCACTTT
CDR3: CASSLQNSPLHF

V: TRBV19
D: -
size: -
J: TRBJ2-1
DNA: TGTGCCAGTAGTATAGATCGGTACAATGAGCAGTTCTTC
CDR3: CASSIDRYNEQFF

V: TRBV28
D: TRBD1
size: -
J: TRBJ1-4
DNA: TGTGCCAGCAGTCGAGGACAGGCCGAAAAACTGTTTTTT
CDR3: CASSRGQAEKLFF

V: TRBV19
D: -
size: -
J: TRBJ1-5
DNA: TGTGCCAGTAGTGTTCCGTTCAATCAGCCCCAGCATTTT
CDR3: CASSVPFNQPQHF

V: TRBV9
D: TRBD2
size: -
J: TRBJ2-1
DNA: TGTGCCAGCAGCGTAGTGGCTAGCGGGAGGGGCTACAATGAGCAGTTCTTC
CDR3: CASSVVASGRGYNEQFF